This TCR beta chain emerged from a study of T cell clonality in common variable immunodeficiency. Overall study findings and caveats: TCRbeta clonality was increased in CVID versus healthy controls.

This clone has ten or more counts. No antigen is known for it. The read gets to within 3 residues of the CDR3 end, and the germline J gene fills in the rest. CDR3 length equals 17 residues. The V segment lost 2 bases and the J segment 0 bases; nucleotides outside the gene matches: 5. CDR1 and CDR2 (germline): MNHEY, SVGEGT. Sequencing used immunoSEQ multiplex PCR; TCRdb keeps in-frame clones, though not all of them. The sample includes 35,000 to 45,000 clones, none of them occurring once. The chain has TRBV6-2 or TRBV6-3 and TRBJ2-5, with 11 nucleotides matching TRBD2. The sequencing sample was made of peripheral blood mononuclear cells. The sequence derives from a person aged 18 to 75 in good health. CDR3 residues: CASSYHLGLADQETQYF. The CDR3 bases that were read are TGTGCCAGCAGTTACCATCTGGGACTAGCGGACCAAGAGACC.